This note documents a single TCR beta chain sequence. The CDR3 covers 15 residues. Looked up from germline, CDR1 is MDHEN and CDR2 is SYDVKM. Between the trimmed V and J ends, which lost 5 bases and 5 bases, there was a span of 13 bases. The sample comes from a study of cytomegalovirus exposure and HLA in healthy donors. Study-wide context: Earlier findings included approximately 120 million unique TCR beta sequences obtained from about 179 million T cells.

The donors comprised healthy bone marrow donors. The PCR used 60 Vbeta and 13 Jbeta primers. Using immunoSEQ multiplex PCR, the repertoire was profiled, and TCRdb retains in-frame clones only, with some absent. The sample has about 140,000 clones, more than 70% seen once; the top ten hold around 2.5%. The sequencing sample was made of PBMCs. The chain couples TRBV28 to TRBJ1-6, with D unresolved. This TCR came from a man over 45 in good health and CMV-seronegative. The DNA for the CDR3 is TGTGCCAGCAGTCCCGGCAGGATAAATAATTCACCCCTCCACTTT. Protein: CASSPGRINNSPLHF.